These T cell receptor beta chains were read from a single sample in a study of T-cell reconstitution after alpha-beta-depleted transplantation in children. In TCRdb, the PCR reads were re-called with MiXCR into one record per CDR3 protein. Among 640,000 or so distinct CDR3 sequences listed, 16% were seen once. Sequencing used PBMCs from the stem cell graft donor, obtained from the stem cell graft. These TCRs come from a human donor who donated a stem cell graft to a child with acute myeloid leukemia. The CDR3 runs from the conserved cysteine through the conserved F or W.

V,J,CDR3
TRBV7-2,TRBJ2-2,CASSDWTSWGGELFF
TRBV20-1,TRBJ1-2,CSARDSGINYGYTF
TRBV5-1,TRBJ2-7,CASSVRQGYEQYF
TRBV20-1,TRBJ2-2,CSAREGGVNTGELFF
TRBV29-1,TRBJ2-6,CSVESAAGANVLTF
TRBV4-1,TRBJ2-1,CASSQESPGNEQFF
TRBV19,TRBJ1-1,CASSTPGQGKNTEAFF
TRBV11-2,TRBJ1-3,CASSRDRVYGNTIYF
TRBV7-7,TRBJ2-3,CASSVLGPDTQYF
TRBV29-1,TRBJ1-4,CSVVQGGKNEKLFF
TRBV5-5,TRBJ1-2,CASSPTPLEGGTYGYTF
TRBV7-2,TRBJ1-1,CASRRAGLATNTEAFF
TRBV5-6,TRBJ2-3,CASSLGIQASTDTQYF
TRBV20-1,TRBJ2-1,CSASRLAGGPDEQFF
TRBV24-1,TRBJ2-7,CATSDPADTRGGQYF
TRBV20-1,TRBJ1-1,CSAPPAGGRTEAFF
TRBV10-3,TRBJ2-2,CAISESLALTNTGELFF
TRBV12-3/TRBV12-4,TRBJ2-3,CASSFETRDTDTQYF
TRBV6-1,TRBJ1-5,CASSEGGGKGYQPQHF